Following are 32 T cell receptor beta chains from one sample sequenced in a study of beta chain features in type 1 diabetes. Expressed TCRB transcripts were sequenced after all isolated RNA was converted to cDNA. The method was immunoSEQ multiplex PCR; TCRdb's version includes in-frame clones alone and lacks a portion of them. Among more than 300,000 clones, roughly 16% were seen once, and the ten largest hold approximately 0.02%. The sequencing sample was made of naive CD4+ T cells from blood. The source of these receptors is a woman between 18 and 29 years old in good health.

This chain joins TRBV15 and TRBJ1-4; D unclear. Trimming took 2 bases from V and 6 from J, leaving 7 bases between them. There are 13 residues in the CDR3. Per germline, CDR1 LNHNV and CDR2 YYDKDF (reference sequence). The CDR3 protein is CATSRSVDEKLFF. The DNA for the CDR3 is TGTGCCACCAGCAGATCCGTTGATGAAAAACTGTTTTTT.

This clone was observed a few times. The genes are TRBV25-1 and TRBJ2-3, with 9 positions matching TRBD2. This CDR3 spans 16 amino acids. V lost 2 bases to trimming and J lost 2 bases; unmatched junction nucleotides: 5. Germline CDR1 and CDR2: MGHDK and SYGVNS. CDR3 amino acids: CASSEGLARFTDTQYF. As DNA, the CDR3 is TGTGCCAGCAGTGAAGGACTAGCGAGGTTCACAGATACGCAGTATTTT.

This clone was observed a handful of times. The chain has TRBV5-1 and TRBJ2-5, with 10 nucleotides matching TRBD2. The germline gives CDR1 SGHRS, CDR2 YFSETQ. Losses at the gene ends were 2 bases for V and 1 base for J; bases not matched to a gene: 5. The CDR3 spans 16 residues. The CDR3, as DNA: TGCGCCAGCAGCTTTAGGAGCGGGAGGGCCCAAGAGACCCAGTACTTC. Translated: CASSFRSGRAQETQYF.

The rearrangement links TRBV4-1 to TRBJ2-1; 12 nucleotides align to TRBD2. The CDR3 consists of 16 residues. Unmatched junction bases numbered 3, after V lost 4 bases and J lost 2 bases. CDR1 and CDR2 (germline): MGHRA, YSYEKL. DNA of the CDR3: TGCGCCAGCAGCCCATCTAGCGGGAGGGCCTACAATGAGCAGTTCTTC. The encoded protein is CASSPSSGRAYNEQFF.

V gene TRBV18 combines with J gene TRBJ2-1; D is unclear. This CDR3 comprises 16 residues. CDR1 is KGHSH and CDR2 is LQKENI in the germline V gene. Trimming cost V 6 bases and J 2 bases, with 17 bases left between them. The CDR3 nucleotides read TGTGCCAGCTCCCTCCGAGGTACCTTGGCCTACAATGAGCAGTTCTTC. Translation: CASSLRGTLAYNEQFF.

This chain uses TRBV7-6 with TRBJ1-5, with 7 bases fitting TRBD1. This CDR3 spans 17 amino acids. Germline CDR1 SGHVS, CDR2 FNYEAQ. J gave up 0 bases and V 2 bases, and 7 bases lay outside the gene matches. Here the CDR3 DNA reads TGTGCCAGCAGCTTACTCTCCGGGACAGATAGCAATCAGCCCCAGCATTTT. It yields the protein CASSLLSGTDSNQPQHF.

This clone was recorded a few times. The chain carries TRBV4-2 and TRBJ1-5; 11 positions match TRBD1. CDR1 is LGHNA, CDR2 YNFKEQ, per germline. The CDR3 covers 21 residues. V lost 1 base and J lost 0; bases outside the gene matches: 14. CDR3 protein: CASSQVFRTGGVLGSNQPQHF. CDR3 coding DNA: TGTGCCAGCAGCCAAGTTTTCCGGACAGGGGGCGTTTTGGGTAGCAATCAGCCCCAGCATTTT.

This clone was counted once. V gene TRBV25-1 combines with J gene TRBJ1-1, with TRBD1 matching 9 bases. The CDR3 length is 16 residues. Germline values: CDR1 MGHDK, CDR2 SYGVNS. J gave up 1 base and V 7 bases, and 10 bases lay outside the gene matches. The CDR3, as DNA: TGTGCCAGCAAGCGGACAGGGGAAGCTCGGAACACTGAAGCTTTCTTT. Translated, it gives CASKRTGEARNTEAFF.

The chain is built from TRBV7-9 and TRBJ2-7, with 10 nucleotides matching TRBD1. The trim removed 5 bases at V and 2 bases at J, leaving 3 bases unmatched. CDR3 length equals 14 residues. CDR1 and CDR2 (germline): SEHNR, FQNEAQ (reference sequence). The CDR3 loop is CASSRTGGPYEQYF. For the CDR3, the DNA is TGTGCCAGCAGCCGGACAGGGGGTCCCTACGAGCAGTACTTC.

The rearrangement joins TRBV25-1 to TRBJ1-1, with 7 bases lining up with TRBD1. Germline V gives CDR1 MGHDK, CDR2 SYGVNS. The CDR3 has 14 amino acids. The trim removed 5 bases at V and 6 bases at J, leaving 9 bases unmatched. CDR3 nucleotide sequence: TGTGCCAGCAGTCGGGAGGGGGCTGTAGCTGAAGCTTTCTTT. It encodes CASSREGAVAEAFF.

This clone came up a few times. The rearrangement joins TRBV15 to TRBJ2-2, with D tentatively TRBD2 (6 bases). The germline V gene has CDR1 LNHNV and CDR2 YYDKDF (reference sequence). Between the trimmed V and J ends, which lost 6 bases and 5 bases, there was a span of 16 bases. The CDR3 loop spans 15 amino acids. The CDR3 nucleotides are TGTGCCACCAGTCCCAGGAGGGGTAGGACCGGGGAGCTGTTTTTT. Its translation: CATSPRRGRTGELFF.

This clone was counted only a few times. This rearrangement joins TRBV28 to TRBJ1-5; 9 bases fit TRBD1. This CDR3 comprises 15 residues. Germline V gives CDR1 MDHEN, CDR2 SYDVKM. V gave up 4 bases and J gave up 4 bases; unmatched junction bases: 5. CDR3 amino acids: CASSSQGTGNQPQHF. CDR3 DNA sequence: TGTGCCAGCAGTTCGCAAGGGACAGGGAATCAGCCCCAGCATTTT. Supplemented by reference TRBV28 and TRBJ1-5, the full variable domain reads DVKVTQSSRYLVKRTGEKVFLECVQDMDHENMFWYRQDPGLGLRLIYFSYDVKMKEKGDIPEGYSVSREKKERFSLILESASTNQTSMYLCASSSQGTGNQPQHFGDGTRLSIL.

This clone was counted a few times. The chain recombines TRBV4-3 with TRBJ2-6; possible D gene TRBD2, 5 bases. Per germline, CDR1 LGHNA and CDR2 YSLEER. This CDR3 contains 15 residues. V was pared by 0 bases and J by 4 bases, with 7 bases between. The CDR3 loop is CASSQDIAGANVLTF. As DNA, the CDR3 is TGCGCCAGCAGCCAAGATATAGCGGGGGCCAACGTCCTGACTTTC.

V and J are TRBV29-1 and TRBJ2-7, with 11 nucleotides matching TRBD1. This CDR3 comprises 13 residues. In germline, CDR1 is SQVTM, CDR2 ANQGSEA. The V and J ends lost 6 bases and 7 bases, in that order; junction bases with no gene match: 8. For the CDR3, the DNA is TGCAGCGTAAGGACAGGGGGCTCGAGGGAGCAGTACTTC. It yields the protein CSVRTGGSREQYF.

V usage is TRBV10-3 and J usage is TRBJ1-1, with 9 bases aligning to TRBD1. Per the germline V gene, CDR1 is ENHRY and CDR2 is SYGVKD. V lost 4 bases to trimming and J lost 11 bases; unmatched junction nucleotides: 8. The CDR3 consists of 13 residues. The CDR3 spells CAISGGTGSDAFF. The DNA of the CDR3 is TGTGCCATCAGTGGTGGGACAGGGTCGGATGCTTTCTTT.

The sample holds a few counts of this clone. This chain connects TRBV27 to TRBJ1-4; a weak D match, TRBD1 (5 bases). The CDR3 contains 14 residues. Per the germline V gene, CDR1 is MNHEY and CDR2 is SMNVEV (reference sequence). V was shortened by 3 bases and J by 3 bases, with 8 bases between the two germline ends. The CDR3: CASSFDSSNEKLFF. The CDR3 nucleotides read TGTGCCAGCAGTTTCGACAGCTCTAATGAAAAACTGTTTTTT. Combining the CDR3 with reference TRBV27 and TRBJ1-4 gives the whole variable domain EAQVTQNPRYLITVTGKKLTVTCSQNMNHEYMSWYRQDPGLGLRQIYYSMNVEVTDKGDVPEGYKVSRKEKRNFPLILESPSPNQTSLYFCASSFDSSNEKLFFGSGTQLSVL.

The rearrangement uses TRBV4-3 and TRBJ2-7; D might be TRBD2 (5 bases). The CDR3 has 15 amino acids. The germline V and J ends were trimmed by 0 bases and 2 bases, with 11 bases remaining between them. The germline gives CDR1 LGHNA, CDR2 YSLEER. CDR3 bases: TGCGCCAGCAGCCAAGACTGGGGAGCCCCCTACGAGCAGTACTTC. Translated, it gives CASSQDWGAPYEQYF.

The V call is TRBV30, the J call TRBJ1-2; 8 nucleotides line up with TRBD1. The J segment lost 4 bases and the V segment lost 3 bases, leaving 10 bases of the junction unmatched. The CDR3 consists of 15 residues. Germline CDR1 and CDR2: GTSNPN and SVGIG (reference sequence). The CDR3 DNA reads as TGTGCCTGGAGAGACAGGACAGGGTCGGTCTATGGCTACACCTTC. Protein sequence: CAWRDRTGSVYGYTF.

This clone was observed a few times. The chain couples TRBV18 to TRBJ2-1, with 8 bases identical to TRBD2. V lost 6 bases, J lost 6 bases, and 10 bases stayed unmatched. The germline V gene encodes CDR1 KGHSH and CDR2 LQKENI. CDR3 size: 15 residues. CDR3: CASSLTSGEINEQFF. In DNA form, the CDR3 reads TGTGCCAGCTCTCTTACTAGCGGTGAGATCAATGAGCAGTTCTTC.

The V call is TRBV25-1, the J call TRBJ2-1; TRBD1 matches at 8 bases. Germline values: CDR1 MGHDK, CDR2 SYGVNS. The CDR3 consists of 16 residues. V was pared by 7 bases and J by 4 bases, with 12 bases of the junction left unmatched. The CDR3 protein is CASTRGTGRLYNEQFF. The DNA of the CDR3 is TGTGCCAGCACCCGAGGGACAGGACGTCTTTACAATGAGCAGTTCTTC.

The rearrangement links TRBV9 to TRBJ1-1; D unresolved. Germline CDR1 SGDLS, CDR2 YYNGEE. V was cut by 0 bases and J by 0 bases, with 9 bases left in between. CDR3 length equals 15 residues. CDR3 protein: CASSVDVLMNTEAFF. DNA for the CDR3: TGTGCCAGCAGCGTAGACGTCCTAATGAACACTGAAGCTTTCTTT.

The J gene is TRBJ2-7, the V gene TRBV5-6; D possibly corresponds to TRBD1 (5 bases). Trimming shortened V by 1 base and J by 3 bases, and 14 bases separated the two germline ends. CDR3 size: 15 residues. Looked up from germline, CDR1 is SGHDT and CDR2 is YYEEEE. CDR3 sequence reads: CASSLRGRTSYEQYF. CDR3 bases: TGTGCCAGCAGCTTGAGGGGTAGGACGAGCTACGAGCAGTACTTC.

CDR3: CASSPDRGMYEQYF. The CDR3 DNA is TGCGCCAGCAGCCCAGACAGGGGAATGTACGAGCAGTACTTC. The chain has TRBV5-1 and TRBJ2-7; TRBD1 matches 8 bases. J lost 4 bases, V lost 4 bases, and 7 bases had no gene match. CDR1 and CDR2 (germline): SGHRS, YFSETQ. This CDR3 is built from 14 residues.

The CDR3 nucleotides read TGCAGCGCCCAGACTGACACTGAAGCTTTCTTT. Its protein product is CSAQTDTEAFF. The chain has TRBV29-1 and TRBJ1-1; D remains unclear. The germline CDR1 and CDR2 sequences are SQVTM and ANQGSEA. The V end was cut by 7 bases, the J end by 3 bases, with 9 bases between. The CDR3 loop spans 11 amino acids.

This CDR3 is CASSFRVRTDTQYF. CDR3 DNA: TGTGCCAGCAGCTTCCGGGTACGGACAGATACGCAGTATTTT. V gene TRBV5-6 combines with J gene TRBJ2-3; no reliable D call. Germline V CDR1 and CDR2: SGHDT, YYEEEE. The CDR3 runs 14 residues. V was pared by 2 bases and J by 3 bases, with 10 bases between. Full variable domain (missing parts from reference TRBV5-6 and TRBJ2-3): DAGVTQSPTHLIKTRGQQVTLRCSPKSGHDTVSWYQQALGQGPQFIFQYYEEEERQRGNFPDRFSGHQFPNYSSELNVNALLLGDSALYLCASSFRVRTDTQYFGPGTRLTVL.

A few counts support this clone. The V gene is TRBV2, the J gene TRBJ2-4; 7 nucleotides match TRBD1. Germline CDR1 SNHLY, CDR2 FYNNEI. V lost 3 bases and J lost 2; bases outside the gene matches: 4. The CDR3 contains 15 residues. DNA of the CDR3: TGTGCCAGCAGTGACGACAGGGCATCCAAAAACATTCAGTACTTC. This translates into CASSDDRASKNIQYF.

This chain joins TRBV18 and TRBJ2-1; 9 nucleotides match TRBD2. The CDR3 loop spans 15 amino acids. From germline, CDR1 is KGHSH and CDR2 LQKENI. V lost 3 bases, J lost 3 bases, and 3 bases stayed unmatched. The CDR3 protein is CASSPLAGNYNEQFF. The CDR3 DNA sequence: TGTGCCAGCTCACCGCTAGCGGGAAACTACAATGAGCAGTTCTTC.

V is TRBV5-4 and J is TRBJ1-2; D gene unclear. V lost 0 bases and J lost 4, with 10 bases in between. CDR3 size: 14 residues. The germline gives CDR1 SGHNT, CDR2 YYREEE (reference sequence). The CDR3 spells CASSLAAAPYGYTF. The CDR3 coding sequence is TGTGCCAGCAGCTTGGCCGCAGCGCCCTATGGCTACACCTTC.

This chain connects TRBV5-6 to TRBJ1-1; D not resolved. V shed 4 bases and J shed 0 bases, with 10 bases lying between them. The CDR3 contains 14 residues. CDR1 and CDR2 (germline): SGHDT, YYEEEE. The CDR3 is CASSVGGLNTEAFF. DNA for the CDR3: TGTGCCAGCAGCGTCGGAGGACTGAACACTGAAGCTTTCTTT.

The chain uses TRBV11-2 and TRBJ2-7; 12 nucleotides line up with TRBD2. Germline values: CDR1 SGHAT, CDR2 FQNNGV. The J segment lost 5 bases and the V segment lost 10 bases, leaving 6 bases of the junction unmatched. The CDR3 covers 13 residues. For the CDR3, the DNA is TGTGCCACTTCGGGACTAGCGGGCCACGAGCAGTACTTC. Its protein is CATSGLAGHEQYF.

There are a few counts of this clone. This sample includes further DNA sequences coding for the same CDR3. The chain combines TRBV5-1 with TRBJ2-5; D not certain. Germline V gives CDR1 SGHRS, CDR2 YFSETQ. Trimming removed 5 bases from V and 2 bases from J, with 4 bases in between. The CDR3 is 11 amino acids. The CDR3 sequence: CASSSQETQYF. In DNA form, the CDR3 reads TGCGCCAGCAGTTCGCAAGAGACCCAGTACTTC.

The CDR3 DNA follows: TGCAGCGCACATGGGGGGGCCTTTCCGAACACTGAAGCTTTCTTT. Translating it yields CSAHGGAFPNTEAFF. This chain uses TRBV29-1 with TRBJ1-1, with D perhaps TRBD1 (6 bases). This CDR3 contains 15 residues. CDR1 and CDR2 (germline): SQVTM, ANQGSEA. Trimming took 7 bases from V and 1 from J, leaving 19 bases between them. The variable domain in full, with the rest retrieved from reference TRBV29-1 and TRBJ1-1, is SAVISQKPSRDICQRGTSLTIQCQVDSQVTMMFWYRQQPGQSLTLIATANQGSEATYESGFVIDKFPISRPNLTFSTLTVSNMSPEDSSIYLCSAHGGAFPNTEAFFGQGTRLTVV.